The clone carrying this TCR beta chain occurred a few times. The data were obtained in a study of identical twins. From the 5' RACE reads, TCRdb called clonotypes with MiXCR, one entry per CDR3 protein. This table has 500,000 to 600,000 distinct CDR3 sequences, around 20% appearing once. These same records also appear under a second study, on T cells expressing NK-cell markers. That study adds: Just one sequenced donor of eight was HCMV-seronegative, while seven were seropositive.

This TCR came from a woman aged 18-35 years in good health. The sample consisted of CD4+ T cells sorted from blood.

The DNA of the CDR3 is TGCAGTGCCGGGCCGGAGGGGTACGAGCAGTACTTC. Translating it yields CSAGPEGYEQYF. This chain connects TRBV20-1 to TRBJ2-7; weak D call: TRBD2 (6 bases). Germline V gene data show CDR1 as DFQATT and CDR2 as SNEGSKA (reference sequence). Trimming cost V 6 bases and J 4 bases, with 13 bases left between them. CDR3 length equals 12 residues.